Presented here are 12 T cell receptor beta chains from one specimen sequenced in a study of monozygotic twins with inflammatory bowel disease. Reanalyzing the 5' RACE reads, TCRdb keeps one entry per CDR3 protein, without DNA. Its table lists approximately 200,000 distinct CDR3 sequences. Specimen: blood. Receptors originate from a human donor with ulcerative colitis or Crohn's disease, or a healthy co-twin of an affected twin (not recorded which).

The V gene is TRBV5-6, the J gene TRBJ2-1; TCRdb calls TRBD1, which cannot be checked without DNA. Germline-derived CDR1 and CDR2 are SGHDT and YYEEEE. The CDR3 is made up of 12 amino acids. CDR3 sequence reads: CASSRTPSEQFF.

The chain joins TRBV7-8 to TRBJ2-2; TCRdb selects TRBD2, and the lack of DNA leaves this call unchecked. Germline lookup yields CDR1 SGHVS and CDR2 FQNEAQ. The CDR3 is 19 amino acids. CDR3 region: CASSPRSYSGRAVTGELFF.

The rearrangement uses TRBV6-2 or TRBV6-3 and TRBJ2-1; TCRdb's assignment of TRBD1 cannot be checked, as there is no DNA. Per germline, CDR1 MNHEY and CDR2 SVGEGT. This CDR3 is 17 amino acids long. CDR3 region: CASSTRVRQVNNNEQFF.

Here the CDR3 reads CASSLGGLVVSHEQFF. The V call is TRBV5-1, the J call TRBJ2-1; the D call of TRBD2 rests on TCRdb alone, since no DNA is present to check it. This CDR3 region has 16 residues. Looked up from germline, CDR1 is SGHRS and CDR2 is YFSETQ.

The chain is built from TRBV12-3 or TRBV12-4 and TRBJ2-2; TCRdb names TRBD1, which stays unverified in the absence of DNA. This CDR3 contains 15 residues. The CDR3 here is CASSFEGAYTGELFF.

The chain combines TRBV5-1 with TRBJ2-1. Per the germline V gene, CDR1 is SGHRS and CDR2 is YFSETQ. The CDR3 sequence is 16 residues long. This chain's CDR3 is CASSLNGVGSYNEQFF.

The genes are TRBV7-9 and TRBJ2-5; the TCRdb call, TRBD1, lacks DNA for checking. CDR1 SEHNR and CDR2 FQNEAQ come from the germline V gene (reference sequence). The CDR3 sequence is 15 residues long. The CDR3 is CASSPGGTGQETQYF.

The CDR3 protein is CASSQDQGIGLYGYTF. The chain links TRBV14 to TRBJ1-2. Germline CDR1 reads SGHDN; CDR2 reads FVKESK. The length of the CDR3 is 16 residues.

CDR3 in amino acids: CASSYRRVIYEQYF. This chain connects TRBV6-2 or TRBV6-3 to TRBJ2-7; absent DNA, TCRdb's TRBD1 call cannot be checked. The CDR3 covers 14 residues. Germline V gives CDR1 MNHEY, CDR2 SVGEGT.

The chain employs TRBV6-1 and TRBJ1-1. CDR1 and CDR2 (germline): MNHNS, SASEGT. The CDR3 is 14 amino acids. CDR3 in amino acids: CASSLRPGGTEAFF.

This CDR3 is CASSPSGGQETQYF. The chain combines TRBV7-2 with TRBJ2-5; absent DNA, TCRdb's TRBD1 call cannot be checked. The germline V gene encodes CDR1 SGHTA and CDR2 FQGNSA. This CDR3 contains 14 residues.

The CDR3 sequence is CASSPREGADTQYF. The chain recombines TRBV5-1 with TRBJ2-3; checking the TCRdb D call of TRBD1 is not possible without DNA. CDR3 length: 14 residues. CDR1 SGHRS and CDR2 YFSETQ come from the germline V gene. Combining the CDR3 with reference TRBV5-1 and TRBJ2-3 gives the whole variable domain KAGVTQTPRYLIKTRGQQVTLSCSPISGHRSVSWYQQTPGQGLQFLFEYFSETQRNKGNFPGRFSGRQFSNSRSEMNVSTLELGDSALYLCASSPREGADTQYFGPGTRLTVL.